This TCR beta chain was identified during a study of T cell responses to AZD1222 COVID-19 vaccine. Repertoires were generated with immunoSEQ multiplex PCR, while TCRdb's copy carries only in-frame clones and drops some. This table holds about 200,000 clones, roughly 90% found once. The ends lost 6 bases at V and 3 bases at J; junction bases unmatched: 4. The CDR3 is 14 residues long. Germline V lookup: CDR1 ENHRY, CDR2 SYGVKD. The sample consisted of peripheral blood, taken 28 days after the second AZD1222 dose. The TCR comes from an adult who received the AZD1222 COVID-19 vaccine. This chain uses TRBV10-3 with TRBJ2-7, with 11 bases aligning to TRBD2. The DNA of the CDR3 is TGTGCCATCAGGGGACTAGCGGCCGACTACGAGCAGTACTTC. Translating gives CAIRGLAADYEQYF.